The count of the clone carrying this T cell receptor beta chain is one. The target antigen is unknown. After extraction with the RNeasy kit, roughly 0.45 to 1 ug of the RNA was reverse transcribed using random hexamers. From the immunoSEQ multiplex PCR reads, TCRdb called clonotypes with MiXCR, one entry per CDR3 protein. The table shows over 100,000 distinct CDR3 sequences, with approximately 96% occurring only once. The sample comes from a study of CD8 T cells in Susac syndrome. Study in general: Patients with Susac syndrome were therapy-naive, on corticosteroids, or on intravenous immunoglobulin alone at the time that blood was drawn.

The CDR3 is 12 residues long. V lost 6 bases, J lost 5 bases, and 3 bases stayed unmatched. Notes on the study in general: Clonal expansion was absent from the CD4+ T cell repertoires in Susac syndrome.

The recently defined diagnostic criteria for definite or probable disease were met by the Susac syndrome patients. V gene TRBV12-3 or TRBV12-4 combines with J gene TRBJ2-5, with 7 bases that match TRBD1. The clonotype originates from a human donor with Susac syndrome. The source material was CD4+ T cells from PBMCs. The CDR3 loop is CASRTGAETQYF. In DNA form, the CDR3 reads TGTGCCAGCAGAACAGGGGCCGAGACCCAGTACTTC.